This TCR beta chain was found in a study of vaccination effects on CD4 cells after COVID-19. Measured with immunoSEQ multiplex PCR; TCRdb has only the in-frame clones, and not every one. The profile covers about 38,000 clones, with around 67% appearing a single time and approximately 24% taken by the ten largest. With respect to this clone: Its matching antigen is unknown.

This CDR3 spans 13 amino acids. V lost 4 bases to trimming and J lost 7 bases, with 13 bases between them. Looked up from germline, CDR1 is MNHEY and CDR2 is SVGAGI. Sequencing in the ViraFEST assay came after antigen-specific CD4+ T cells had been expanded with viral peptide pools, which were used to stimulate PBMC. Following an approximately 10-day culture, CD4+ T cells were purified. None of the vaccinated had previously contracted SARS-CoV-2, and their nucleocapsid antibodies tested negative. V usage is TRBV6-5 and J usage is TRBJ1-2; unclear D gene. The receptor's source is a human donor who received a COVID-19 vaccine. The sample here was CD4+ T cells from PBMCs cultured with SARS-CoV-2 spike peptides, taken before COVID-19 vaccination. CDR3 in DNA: TGTGCCAGCAGTTCCCCCAAGGGCGGTGGCTACACCTTC. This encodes CASSSPKGGGYTF.